This record covers a single T cell receptor beta chain. The assay was immunoSEQ multiplex PCR, and TCRdb's table has in-frame clones only and misses some. The sample lists approximately 260,000 clones; around 87% were seen once. This record belongs to a study of blood T cell repertoires in COVID-19. The junction had 3 bases not matched to a gene; V was cut back by 2 bases and J by 4 bases. From germline, CDR1 is LNHDA and CDR2 SQIVND (reference sequence). The CDR3 spans 14 residues. The chain joins TRBV19 to TRBJ2-5; 8 bases line up with TRBD1. The source is a woman in her 30s with acute COVID-19. Material for sequencing was PBMCs or T cells enriched from blood (not recorded which). CDR3 in DNA: TGTGCCAGTAGTATACAGGGGGCAGGAGAGACCCAGTACTTC. Translated, it gives CASSIQGAGETQYF.